This T cell receptor (beta chain) was captured by sequencing in a study of blood T cell repertoires in COVID-19. Study details: Samples representing acute and convalescent COVID-19 were sourced from the United States, Italy and Spain. In each case, the material was cDNA or gDNA derived from T cells, B-cell-depleted T cells, or PBMCs.

The count of this clone is one. Per the original methods: Amplification from reference gene primers served as the basis for estimated nucleated cell counts. Assay: immunoSEQ multiplex PCR; the TCRdb copy retains only in-frame clones and omits some. Clonal size and the V and J genes are those of that table, whereas D and trimming came from the DNA. In the table there are over 150,000 clones, around nine tenths of which are singletons. The CDR3 sequence is 14 residues long. Between the trimmed V and J ends, which lost 0 bases and 2 bases, there was a span of 8 bases. CDR1 and CDR2 from the germline V gene are SGHKS and YYEKEE (reference sequence). Patients at the Seattle site were enrolled during active infection and followed longitudinally.

Source material: peripheral blood. The sequence derives from a man aged 55 to 69 with COVID-19, enrolled during active disease. V is TRBV5-5 and J is TRBJ1-1; D remains ambiguous. The CDR3, as DNA: TGTGCCAGCAGCTTGGATCCGACTAACACTGAAGCTTTCTTT. It translates to CASSLDPTNTEAFF.